This T cell receptor (beta chain) was sequenced in a study of spatial heterogeneity in lung cancer. Study details: Alpha-chain sequences were consistently detected in smaller numbers than beta-chain sequences.

Time point specified: sample taken at primary tumor resection. Sequencing covered unsorted whole RNA taken from tumor, nontumor lung or frozen PBMC. CDR3 length equals 15 residues. The germline V gene has CDR1 SGDLS and CDR2 YYNGEE. The V end lost 0 bases, the J end lost 1 base, and 9 bases lay between the germline ends. This clonotype was observed a few times. The library protocol tagged each TCR cDNA with a unique molecular identifier. One entry per CDR3 protein, called by TCRdb with MiXCR from the 5' RACE reads. Here the sample spans roughly 91,000 distinct CDR3 sequences, more than 15% being singletons.

This receptor was obtained from a male donor with early-stage non-small cell lung cancer. The genes are TRBV9 and TRBJ2-3, with D uncertain. The starting material was PBMCs, obtained at surgery. As DNA, the CDR3 is TGTGCCAGCAGCGTAGACCCCACTGGCACAGATACGCAGTATTTT. Translated: CASSVDPTGTDTQYF.